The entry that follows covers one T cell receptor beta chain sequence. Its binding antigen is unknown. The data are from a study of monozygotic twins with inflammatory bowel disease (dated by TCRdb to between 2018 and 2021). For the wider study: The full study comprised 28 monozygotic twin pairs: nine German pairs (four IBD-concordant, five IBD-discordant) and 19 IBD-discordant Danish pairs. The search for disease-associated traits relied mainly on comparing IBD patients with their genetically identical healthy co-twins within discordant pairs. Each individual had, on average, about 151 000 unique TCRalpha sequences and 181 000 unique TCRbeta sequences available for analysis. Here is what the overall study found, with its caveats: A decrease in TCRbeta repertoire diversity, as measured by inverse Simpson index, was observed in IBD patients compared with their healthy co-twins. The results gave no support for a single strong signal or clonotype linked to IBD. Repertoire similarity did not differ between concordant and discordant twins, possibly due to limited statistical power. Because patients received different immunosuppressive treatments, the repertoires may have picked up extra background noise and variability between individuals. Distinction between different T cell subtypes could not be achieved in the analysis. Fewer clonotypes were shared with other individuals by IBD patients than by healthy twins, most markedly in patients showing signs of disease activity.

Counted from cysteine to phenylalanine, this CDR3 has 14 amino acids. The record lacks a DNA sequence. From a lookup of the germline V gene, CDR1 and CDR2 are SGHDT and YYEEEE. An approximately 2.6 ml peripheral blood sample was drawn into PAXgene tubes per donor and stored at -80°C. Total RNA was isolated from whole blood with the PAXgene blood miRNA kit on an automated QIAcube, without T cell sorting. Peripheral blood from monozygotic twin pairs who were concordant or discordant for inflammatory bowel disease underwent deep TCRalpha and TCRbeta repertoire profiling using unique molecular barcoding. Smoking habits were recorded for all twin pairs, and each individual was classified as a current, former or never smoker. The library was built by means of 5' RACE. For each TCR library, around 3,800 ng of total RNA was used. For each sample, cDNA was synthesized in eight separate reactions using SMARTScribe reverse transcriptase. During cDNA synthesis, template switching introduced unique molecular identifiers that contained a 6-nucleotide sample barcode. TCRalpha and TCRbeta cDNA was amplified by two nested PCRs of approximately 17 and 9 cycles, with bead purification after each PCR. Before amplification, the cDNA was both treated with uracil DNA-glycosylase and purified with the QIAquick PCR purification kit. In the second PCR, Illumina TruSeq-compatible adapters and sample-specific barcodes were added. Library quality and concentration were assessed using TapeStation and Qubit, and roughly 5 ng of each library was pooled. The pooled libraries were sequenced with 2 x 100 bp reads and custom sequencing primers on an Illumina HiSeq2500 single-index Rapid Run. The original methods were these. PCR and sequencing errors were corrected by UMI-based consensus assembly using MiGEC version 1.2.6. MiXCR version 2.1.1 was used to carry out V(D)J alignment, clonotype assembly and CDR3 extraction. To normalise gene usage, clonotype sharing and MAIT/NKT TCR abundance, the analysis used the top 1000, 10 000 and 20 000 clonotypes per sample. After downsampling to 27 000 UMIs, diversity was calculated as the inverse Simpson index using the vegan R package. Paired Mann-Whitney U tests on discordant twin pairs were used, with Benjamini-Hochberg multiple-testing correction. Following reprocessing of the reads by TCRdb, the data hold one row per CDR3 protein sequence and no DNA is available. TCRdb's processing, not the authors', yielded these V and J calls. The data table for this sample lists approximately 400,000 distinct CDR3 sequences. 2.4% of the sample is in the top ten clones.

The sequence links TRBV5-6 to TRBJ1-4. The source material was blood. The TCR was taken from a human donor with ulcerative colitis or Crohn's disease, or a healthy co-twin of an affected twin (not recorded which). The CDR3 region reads CASSPESTNEKLFF.